This TCR beta chain is drawn from a study of blood T cell repertoires in COVID-19. Study as a whole: Researchers got acute and convalescent COVID-19 samples from the United States, Italy and Spain. T cells, B-cell-depleted T cells, or PBMCs supplied cDNA or gDNA.

As handled by the study authors: The assay estimated nucleated cells by amplifying reference gene primers. Profiled with immunoSEQ multiplex PCR; TCRdb holds only in-frame clones, not every one. V, J and clone size were drawn from that table, and D and trimming were deduced from the DNA. The sample carries about 240,000 clones, 86% recorded once. The CDR3 loop spans 15 amino acids. The J segment lost 4 bases and the V segment lost 5 bases, leaving 6 bases of the junction unmatched. Germline CDR1 reads SGHVS; CDR2 reads FQNEAQ. Sequences were obtained from peripheral blood. The chain combines TRBV7-8 with TRBJ1-2; 11 bases match TRBD1. The TCR was taken from an older man with acute or convalescent COVID-19. The CDR3 sequence is CASSRGQGAFYGYTF. Written as DNA, the CDR3 is TGTGCCAGCAGCCGCGGACAGGGGGCTTTCTATGGCTACACCTTC.